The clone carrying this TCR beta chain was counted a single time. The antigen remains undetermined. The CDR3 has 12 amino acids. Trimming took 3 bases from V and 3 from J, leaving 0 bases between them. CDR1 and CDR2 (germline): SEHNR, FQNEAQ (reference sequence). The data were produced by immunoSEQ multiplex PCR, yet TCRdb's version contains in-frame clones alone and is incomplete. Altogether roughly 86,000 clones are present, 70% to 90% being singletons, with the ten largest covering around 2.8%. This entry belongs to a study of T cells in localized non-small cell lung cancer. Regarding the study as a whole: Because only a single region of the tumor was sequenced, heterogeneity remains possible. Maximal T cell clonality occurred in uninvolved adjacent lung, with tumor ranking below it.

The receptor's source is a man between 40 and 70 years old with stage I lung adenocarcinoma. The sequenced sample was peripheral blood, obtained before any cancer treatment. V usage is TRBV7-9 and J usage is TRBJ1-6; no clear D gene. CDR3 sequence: CASSFYNSPLHF. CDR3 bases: TGTGCCAGCAGCTTCTATAATTCACCCCTCCACTTT.